This TCR beta chain was profiled in a study of T-cell reconstitution after alpha-beta-depleted transplantation in children. This clonotype has just a few counts. During its preparation, the TCRbeta library received unique molecular identifiers. TCRdb itself ran the PCR reads through MiXCR, one entry per CDR3 protein. Of roughly 500,000 distinct CDR3 sequences in the sample, approximately 32% were seen once. The CDR3 sequence is 13 residues long. Trimming cost V 5 bases and J 3 bases, with 8 bases left between them. Germline V lookup: CDR1 SGHTA, CDR2 FQGNSA. The sample here was PBMCs from the stem cell graft donor, taken from the stem cell graft. The TCR originated in a human donor who donated a stem cell graft to a child with aplastic anemia. The chain links TRBV7-2 to TRBJ1-3; maybe TRBD1 (5 bases). The CDR3 DNA is TGTGCCAGCAGCACTACAGGTGGAAACACCATATATTTT. Protein: CASSTTGGNTIYF.